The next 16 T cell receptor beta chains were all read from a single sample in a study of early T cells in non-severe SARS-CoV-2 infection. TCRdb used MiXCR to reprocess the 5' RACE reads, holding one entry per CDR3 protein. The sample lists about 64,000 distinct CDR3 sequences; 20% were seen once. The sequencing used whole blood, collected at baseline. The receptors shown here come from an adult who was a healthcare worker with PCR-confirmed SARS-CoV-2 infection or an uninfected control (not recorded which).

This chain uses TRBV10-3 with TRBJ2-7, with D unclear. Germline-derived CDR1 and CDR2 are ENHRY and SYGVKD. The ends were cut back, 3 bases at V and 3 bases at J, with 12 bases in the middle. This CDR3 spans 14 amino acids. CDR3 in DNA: TGTGCCATCAGTGAATTAAAGACTGACTACGAGCAGTACTTC. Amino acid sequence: CAISELKTDYEQYF.

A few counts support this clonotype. Written as DNA, the CDR3 is TGCGCCAGCAGTGAGTCGGCCAGTCTGGCAGATACGCAGTATTTT. Translation: CASSESASLADTQYF. The chain links TRBV10-2 to TRBJ2-3, with D uncertain. The CDR3 totals 15 residues. Germline V gives CDR1 WSHSY, CDR2 SAAADI. With 0 bases removed from V and 4 bases from J, the gap between germline ends came to 11 bases.

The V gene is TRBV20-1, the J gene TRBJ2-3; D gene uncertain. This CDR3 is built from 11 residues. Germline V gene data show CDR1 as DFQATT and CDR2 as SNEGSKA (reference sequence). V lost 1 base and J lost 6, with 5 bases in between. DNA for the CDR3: TGCAGTGCTAGAGGGGGTGATACGCAGTATTTT. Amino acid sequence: CSARGGDTQYF.

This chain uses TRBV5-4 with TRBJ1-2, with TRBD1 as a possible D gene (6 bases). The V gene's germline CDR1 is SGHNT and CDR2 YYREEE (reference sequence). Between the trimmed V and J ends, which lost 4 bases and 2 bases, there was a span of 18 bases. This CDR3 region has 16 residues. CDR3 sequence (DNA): TGTGCCAGCAGCGGAAGGACAGCCACGCGGAACTATGGCTACACCTTC. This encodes CASSGRTATRNYGYTF.

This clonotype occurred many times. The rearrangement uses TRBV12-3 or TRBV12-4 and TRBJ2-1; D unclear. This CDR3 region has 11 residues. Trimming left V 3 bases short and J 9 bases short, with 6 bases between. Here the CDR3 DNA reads TGTGCCAGCAGTTTCGTAAGTGAGCAGTTCTTC. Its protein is CASSFVSEQFF.

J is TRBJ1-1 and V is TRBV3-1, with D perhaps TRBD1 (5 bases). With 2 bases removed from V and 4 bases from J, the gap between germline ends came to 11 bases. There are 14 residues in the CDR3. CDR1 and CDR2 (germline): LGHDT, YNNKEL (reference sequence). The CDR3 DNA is TGTGCCAGCAGCCAAATGGGGCAGGGCACTGAAGCTTTCTTT. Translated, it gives CASSQMGQGTEAFF.

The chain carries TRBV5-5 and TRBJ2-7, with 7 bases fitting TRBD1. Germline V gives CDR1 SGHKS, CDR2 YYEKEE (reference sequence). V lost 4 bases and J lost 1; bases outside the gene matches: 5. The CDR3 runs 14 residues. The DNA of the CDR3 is TGTGCCAGCAGCACCTGGGGACAGTCCTACGAGCAGTACTTC. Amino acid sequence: CASSTWGQSYEQYF. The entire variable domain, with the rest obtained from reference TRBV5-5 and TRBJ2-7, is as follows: DAGVTQSPTHLIKTRGQQVTLRCSPISGHKSVSWYQQVLGQGPQFIFQYYEKEERGRGNFPDRFSARQFPNYSSELNVNALLLGDSALYLCASSTWGQSYEQYFGPGTRLTVT.

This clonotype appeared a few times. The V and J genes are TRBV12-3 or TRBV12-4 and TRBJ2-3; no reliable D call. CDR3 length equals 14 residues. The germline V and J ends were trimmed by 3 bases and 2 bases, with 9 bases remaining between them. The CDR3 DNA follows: TGTGCCAGCAGTTTGGGATCCACCACAGATACGCAGTATTTT. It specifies CASSLGSTTDTQYF.

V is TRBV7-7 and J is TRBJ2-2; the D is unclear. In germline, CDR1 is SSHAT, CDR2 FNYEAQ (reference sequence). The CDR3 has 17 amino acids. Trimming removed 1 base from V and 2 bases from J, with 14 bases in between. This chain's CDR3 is CASSLGIANDNTGELFF. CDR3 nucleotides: TGTGCCAGCAGCTTAGGGATTGCCAATGATAACACCGGGGAGCTGTTTTTT.

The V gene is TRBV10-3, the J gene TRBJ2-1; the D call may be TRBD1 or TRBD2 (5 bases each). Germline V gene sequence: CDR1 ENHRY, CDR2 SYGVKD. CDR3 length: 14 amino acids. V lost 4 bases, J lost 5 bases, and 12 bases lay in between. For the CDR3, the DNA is TGTGCCATCAGTGGGTTGTTGGGGGACAATGAGCAGTTCTTC. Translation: CAISGLLGDNEQFF.

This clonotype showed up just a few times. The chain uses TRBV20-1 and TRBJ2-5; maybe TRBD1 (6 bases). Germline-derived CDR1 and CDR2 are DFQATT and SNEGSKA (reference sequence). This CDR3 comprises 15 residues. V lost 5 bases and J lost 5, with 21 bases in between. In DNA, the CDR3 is TGCAGTGCTTTAGGGGGTCATAGTGGCGGGGAGACCCAGTACTTC. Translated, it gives CSALGGHSGGETQYF.

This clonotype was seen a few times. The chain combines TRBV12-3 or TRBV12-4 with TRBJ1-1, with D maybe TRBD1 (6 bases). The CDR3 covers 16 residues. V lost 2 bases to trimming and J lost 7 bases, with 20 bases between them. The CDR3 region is CASSLFPLGGADEAFF. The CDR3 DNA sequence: TGTGCCAGCAGTTTATTCCCTCTGGGGGGGGCGGATGAAGCTTTCTTT.

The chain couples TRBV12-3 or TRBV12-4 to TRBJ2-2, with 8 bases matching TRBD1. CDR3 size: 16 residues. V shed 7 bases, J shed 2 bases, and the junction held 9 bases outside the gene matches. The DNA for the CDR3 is TGTGCCAGCATCCTCTCCACAGGGGGAAACACCGGGGAGCTGTTTTTT. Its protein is CASILSTGGNTGELFF.

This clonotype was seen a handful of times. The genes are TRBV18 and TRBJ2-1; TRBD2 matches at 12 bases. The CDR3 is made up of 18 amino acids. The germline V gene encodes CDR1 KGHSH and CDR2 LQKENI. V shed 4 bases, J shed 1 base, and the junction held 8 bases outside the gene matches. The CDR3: CASSRGLAGRSSYNEQFF. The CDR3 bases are TGTGCCAGCTCACGTGGACTAGCGGGGAGAAGTTCCTACAATGAGCAGTTCTTC.

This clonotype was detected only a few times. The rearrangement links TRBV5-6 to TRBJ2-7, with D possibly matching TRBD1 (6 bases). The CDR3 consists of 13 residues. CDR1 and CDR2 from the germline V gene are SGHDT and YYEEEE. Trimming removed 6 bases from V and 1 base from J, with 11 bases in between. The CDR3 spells CASTTGTSYEQYF. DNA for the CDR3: TGTGCCAGCACCACCGGGACATCCTACGAGCAGTACTTC.

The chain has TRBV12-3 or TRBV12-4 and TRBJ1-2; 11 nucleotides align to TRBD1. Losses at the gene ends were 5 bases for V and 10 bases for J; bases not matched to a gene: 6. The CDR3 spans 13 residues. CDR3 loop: CASSPRGQGDYTF. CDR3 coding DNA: TGTGCCAGCAGTCCAAGGGGACAGGGGGACTACACCTTC.